The TCR beta chain under discussion was sequenced for a study of blood T cell repertoires in COVID-19. Data came from immunoSEQ multiplex PCR; TCRdb stores just in-frame clones and leaves some out. The sample includes about 110,000 clones, roughly 88% of them seen just once. V was pared by 5 bases and J by 2 bases, with 12 bases between. The CDR3 has 14 amino acids. CDR1 SGHAT and CDR2 FQNNGV come from the germline V gene. The sequencing input was peripheral blood. The gene calls are TRBV11-2 and TRBJ1-2; unclear D gene. The clonotype comes from a woman aged 45-60 years with active or convalescent COVID-19. As DNA, the CDR3 is TGTGCCAGCAGCCATGTTCGGGGAAACTATGGCTACACCTTC. Its protein product is CASSHVRGNYGYTF. Using reference TRBV11-2 and TRBJ1-2 for the parts outside the CDR3, the full variable domain is EAGVAQSPRYKIIEKRQSVAFWCNPISGHATLYWYQQILGQGPKLLIQFQNNGVVDDSQLPKDRFSAERLKGVDSTLKIQPAKLEDSAVYLCASSHVRGNYGYTFGSGTRLTVV.